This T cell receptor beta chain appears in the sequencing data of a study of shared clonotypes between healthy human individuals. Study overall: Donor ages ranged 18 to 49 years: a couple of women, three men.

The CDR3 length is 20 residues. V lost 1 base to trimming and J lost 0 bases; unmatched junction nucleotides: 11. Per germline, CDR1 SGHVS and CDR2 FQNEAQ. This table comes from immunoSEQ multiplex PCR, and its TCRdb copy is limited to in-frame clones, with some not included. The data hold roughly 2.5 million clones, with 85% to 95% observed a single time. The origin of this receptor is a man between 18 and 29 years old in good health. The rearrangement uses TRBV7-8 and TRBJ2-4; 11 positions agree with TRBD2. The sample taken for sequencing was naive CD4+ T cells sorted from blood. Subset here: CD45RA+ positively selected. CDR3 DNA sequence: TGTGCCAGCAGCTTAGGTCGACTAGCGGGGACCGATATAGCCAAAAACATTCAGTACTTC. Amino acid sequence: CASSLGRLAGTDIAKNIQYF.